This T cell receptor (beta chain) stems from a study of T cell responses to AZD1222 COVID-19 vaccine. A remark on this clone: Its matching antigen is unknown.

Analyses pooled second doses at about 4 or about 12 weeks. Clones were sequenced by immunoSEQ multiplex PCR, and TCRdb holds only the in-frame ones, with some missing. The repertoire consists of about 110,000 clones, with 85% to 90% occurring once and the leading ten covering around 16%. Points from the study as a whole: Donor demographics were predominantly white British with a female majority; clonal diversity may be underestimated. Repertoires were obtained solely post-peak T cell response.

The origin of this receptor is an adult who received the AZD1222 COVID-19 vaccine. The source material was peripheral blood, sampled 28 days after the second AZD1222 dose.

CDR3 sequence: CASSPDRAQPQHF. The CDR3 bases are TGTGCCAGCTCTCCGGACAGGGCTCAGCCCCAGCATTTT. The chain is built from TRBV18 and TRBJ1-5, with TRBD1 matching 8 bases. Per the germline V gene, CDR1 is KGHSH and CDR2 is LQKENI. The CDR3 extends over 13 amino acids. V dropped 6 bases and J dropped 6; count of bases not matched to a gene: 4.